Given below is one T cell receptor (beta chain) in context. Between the trimmed V and J ends, which lost 1 base and 0 bases, there was a span of 12 bases. The CDR3 has 17 amino acids. Germline lookup yields CDR1 SGHVS and CDR2 FQNEAQ. The data belong to a study of cytomegalovirus exposure and HLA in healthy donors. Background on the study: Early released data comprised some 91 million unique TCRs from HLA-typed donors.

PCR used 60 Vbeta primers and 13 Jbeta primers. Measured with immunoSEQ multiplex PCR; TCRdb has only the in-frame clones, and not every one. The specimen's table records about 91,000 clones. Sequencing input: PBMCs. The chain links TRBV7-8 to TRBJ2-2, with no clear D. The clonotype originates from a woman aged 25 to 45 in good health and CMV-seronegative. This CDR3 reads CASSLVFRPPNTGELFF. The CDR3 nucleotides are TGTGCCAGCAGCTTAGTATTCAGGCCCCCGAACACCGGGGAGCTGTTTTTT.